This note documents a single T cell receptor (beta chain) sequence. Antigen unknown. The entry originates in a study of T cell clones after liver transplantation. Study-wide background: Samples came from ITN030ST, which attempted immunosuppression withdrawal within 2 years of liver transplantation. TCRbeta sequencing after a pre-transplant mixed lymphocyte reaction identified graft-donor-reactive clones, later tracked in post-transplant blood. Tolerance: complete withdrawal held at least one year, liver enzymes staying within twice normal.

Findings and limits, study-wide: Migration into the graft, not deletion, may explain lost graft donor-reactive T cells.

Produced via immunoSEQ multiplex PCR; TCRdb's table is partial and in-frame only. Of fewer than 110,000 clones in the sample, 84% are singletons; the top ten hold about 2.8%. This TCR derives from a human patient who received a liver transplant. Some of these T cells may belong to the graft donor. The source was CD4+ T cells from blood, collected around 50 months after liver transplant.

As DNA, the CDR3 is TGTGCCAGCAGCTCCCACAGGGGAGGGACTGAAGCTTTCTTT. As protein: CASSSHRGGTEAFF. This chain joins TRBV7-6 and TRBJ1-1, with 7 positions matching TRBD1. V shed 4 bases, J shed 5 bases, and the junction held 7 bases outside the gene matches. Germline V gives CDR1 SGHVS, CDR2 FNYEAQ. The CDR3 loop spans 14 amino acids.